The 5 T cell receptor beta chains in this list originate from one sample, sequenced in a study of post-analysis software for immune sequencing data. Unique molecular identifiers had been added to the TCR beta cDNA libraries. TCRdb itself ran the PCR reads through MiXCR, one entry per CDR3 protein. The table has about 820,000 distinct CDR3 sequences, roughly half seen once. No antigen has been identified for these receptors. The study, taken as a whole, reports: TRBV5-6, TRBV5-1 and TRBV20-1 belonged to a set of a handful of TRBV segments that were more frequent in patients than controls.

Specimen: blood. These receptor sequences come from a girl aged 10 to 17 with multiple sclerosis.

This sequence joins TRBV7-8 and TRBJ2-5; TRBD2 agrees at 11 bases. The CDR3 runs to 16 residues. Germline assignment: CDR1 SGHVS and CDR2 FQNEAQ. The ends lost 5 bases at V and 11 bases at J; junction bases unmatched: 16. This chain's CDR3 is CASSIRTSGLYNEQYF. Here the CDR3 DNA reads TGTGCCAGCAGCATCAGGACTAGCGGGTTGTATAATGAGCAGTACTTC.

The rearrangement uses TRBV7-3 and TRBJ2-1, with D maybe TRBD2 (6 bases). V lost 2 bases to trimming and J lost 7 bases, with 15 bases between them. Germline CDR1 is SGHTA and CDR2 is FQGTGA. The CDR3 covers 15 residues. The CDR3 DNA reads TGTGCCAGCAGCTTATCCGGGAGTGTTACAAATGAGCAGTTCTTC. Its translation: CASSLSGSVTNEQFF.

The chain uses TRBV6-5 and TRBJ1-1, with a tentative D call TRBD1 (5 bases). V was pared by 10 bases and J by 9 bases, with 12 bases between. Per germline, CDR1 MNHEY and CDR2 SVGAGI. CDR3 size: 10 residues. CDR3 sequence (DNA): TGTGCCACCCAGGGCCGCAAAGCTTTCTTT. Encoded protein: CATQGRKAFF.

The V gene is TRBV27, the J gene TRBJ1-5; possibly TRBD1 for D (5 bases). The germline V and J ends were trimmed by 0 bases and 4 bases, with 10 bases remaining between them. This CDR3 is built from 15 residues. Germline V gene sequence: CDR1 MNHEY, CDR2 SMNVEV (reference sequence). CDR3 sequence (DNA): TGTGCCAGCAGTTTATCAGCGACAGCAAATCAGCCCCAGCATTTT. Protein: CASSLSATANQPQHF.

The chain couples TRBV29-1 to TRBJ1-1, with 7 bases that match TRBD1. The ends lost 6 bases at V and 3 bases at J; junction bases unmatched: 10. The CDR3 spans 14 residues. Per germline, CDR1 SQVTM and CDR2 ANQGSEA. The CDR3, as DNA: TGCAGCGTCGCCCACAGGGGAATGGACACTGAAGCTTTCTTT. Protein: CSVAHRGMDTEAFF. The whole variable domain, remainder taken from reference TRBV29-1 and TRBJ1-1, is SAVISQKPSRDICQRGTSLTIQCQVDSQVTMMFWYRQQPGQSLTLIATANQGSEATYESGFVIDKFPISRPNLTFSTLTVSNMSPEDSSIYLCSVAHRGMDTEAFFGQGTRLTVV.